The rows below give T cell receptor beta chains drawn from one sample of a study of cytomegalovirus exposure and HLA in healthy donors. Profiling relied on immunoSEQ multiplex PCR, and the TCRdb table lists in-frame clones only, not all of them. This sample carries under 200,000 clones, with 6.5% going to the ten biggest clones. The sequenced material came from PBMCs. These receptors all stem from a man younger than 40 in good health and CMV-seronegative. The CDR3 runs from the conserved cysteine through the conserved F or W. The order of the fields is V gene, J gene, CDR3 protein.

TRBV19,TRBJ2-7,CASSIPTGGGSYEQYF
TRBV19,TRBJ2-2,CASSQGFGTGELFF
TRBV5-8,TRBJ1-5,CASSLLRGAAQPQHF
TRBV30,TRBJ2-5,CAWSTGTTGWETQYF
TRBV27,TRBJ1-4,CASSFYRGGTNEKLFF
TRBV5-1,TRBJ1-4,CASSLSAGGYEKLFF
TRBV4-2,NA,CASSQPSGTGGYEQYF
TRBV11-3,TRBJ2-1,CASSRISTSGSAEQFF
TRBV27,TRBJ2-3,CASSPPSPRQGHADTQYF
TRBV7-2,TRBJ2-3,CASSPGNGRAIDTQYF
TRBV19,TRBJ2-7,CASSIDTGAYEQYF
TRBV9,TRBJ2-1,CASSVFSSSGIGGDEQFF
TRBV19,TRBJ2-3,CASSRRDRGGQDTQYF
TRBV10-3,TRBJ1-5,CAISDMDRGRQPQHF
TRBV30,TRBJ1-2,CAWTIGAGENYGYTF
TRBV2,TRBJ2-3,CASSGTIAGGPTQYF
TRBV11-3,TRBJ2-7,CASSSGQGAVGYEQYF
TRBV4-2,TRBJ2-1,CASSQETPSSYNEQFF
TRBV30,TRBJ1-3,CAWSGVKGDGGGPSGGNTIYF
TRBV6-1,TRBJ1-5,CASSAGQHNQPQHF
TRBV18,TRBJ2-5,CASSLTPGQSQETQYF
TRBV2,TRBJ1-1,CASSERRNLNTEAFF
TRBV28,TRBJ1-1,CASSLPGWLNTEAFF
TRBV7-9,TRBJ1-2,CASSFVQGGYGYTF
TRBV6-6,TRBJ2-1,CASSFGENEQFF
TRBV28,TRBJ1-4,CASSGAGTANEKLFF
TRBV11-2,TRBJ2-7,CASSHTRVTSGRGYEQYF
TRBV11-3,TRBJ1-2,CASSLQGADYGYTF
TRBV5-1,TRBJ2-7,CASTLLADFSYEQYF
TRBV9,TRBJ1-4,CASGAGTGASHNEKLFF
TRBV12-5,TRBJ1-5,CASGFTQINQPQHF
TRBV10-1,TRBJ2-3,CASSLTGASTDTQYF
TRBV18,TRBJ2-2,CASSRTQGASTGELFF
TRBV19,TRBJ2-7,CASREPGQGFYEQYF
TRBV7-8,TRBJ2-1,CASSSRGMGNEQFF
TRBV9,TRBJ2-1,CASSAPGLVHEQFF
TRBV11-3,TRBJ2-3,CASSFPRSHQTDTQYF
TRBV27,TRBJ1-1,CASRGLPGNTEAFF
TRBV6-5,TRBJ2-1,CASSYGQGGYNEQFF
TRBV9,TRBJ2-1,CASSVGWGTSTYNEQFF
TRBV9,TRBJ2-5,CASSVGGRGGDQETQYF
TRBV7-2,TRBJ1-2,CASSFTPYYGYTF
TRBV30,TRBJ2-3,CAWKTSGGTDTQYF
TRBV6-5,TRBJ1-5,CASRHLRGAQHF
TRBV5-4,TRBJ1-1,CASSPSGNTEAFF
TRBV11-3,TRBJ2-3,CASSIGATDTQYF